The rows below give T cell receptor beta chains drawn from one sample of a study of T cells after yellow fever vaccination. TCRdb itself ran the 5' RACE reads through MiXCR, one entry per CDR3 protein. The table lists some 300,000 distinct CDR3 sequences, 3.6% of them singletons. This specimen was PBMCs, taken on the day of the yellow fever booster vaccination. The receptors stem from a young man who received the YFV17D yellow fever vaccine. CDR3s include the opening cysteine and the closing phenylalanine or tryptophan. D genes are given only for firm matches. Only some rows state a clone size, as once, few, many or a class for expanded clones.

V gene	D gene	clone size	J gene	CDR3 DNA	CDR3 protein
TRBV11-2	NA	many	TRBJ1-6	TGTGCCAGCAGCTCTACAGAGAATTCACCCCTCCACTTT	CASSSTENSPLHF
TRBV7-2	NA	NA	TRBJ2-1	TGTGCCAGCAGCTTAGCGCGAGAAGCAGCCCGGTTCTTC	CASSLAREAARFF
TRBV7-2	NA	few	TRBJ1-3	TGTGCCAGCAGCTTAGGGGGGGCGGATTTAAACACCATATATTTT	CASSLGGADLNTIYF
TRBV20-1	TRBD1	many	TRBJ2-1	TGCAGTGCCGCGACAGGGATTGGCTACAATGAGCAGTTCTTC	CSAATGIGYNEQFF
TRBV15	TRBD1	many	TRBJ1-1	TGTGCCACCAGCAGAGGCGGGACAGGGGGATACACTGAAGCTTTCTTT	CATSRGGTGGYTEAFF
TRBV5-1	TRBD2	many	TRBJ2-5	TGCGCCAGCAGCTGGCTAGCGGGAGAGACCCAGTACTTC	CASSWLAGETQYF
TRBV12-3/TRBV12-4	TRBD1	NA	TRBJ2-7	TGTGCCAGCAGTTACAGGGGCCACGAGCAGTACTTC	CASSYRGHEQYF
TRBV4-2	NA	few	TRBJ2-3	TGTGCCAGCAGCTCAACCGCTAGAACCAGAAGCACAGATACGCAGTATTTT	CASSSTARTRSTDTQYF
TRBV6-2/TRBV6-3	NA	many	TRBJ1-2	TGTGCCAGCACCATCGACAGGAACTATGGCTACACCTTC	CASTIDRNYGYTF
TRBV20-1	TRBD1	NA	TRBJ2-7	TGCAGTGCTAGAGATCTACAGGGGGGCTCCTACGAGCAGTACTTC	CSARDLQGGSYEQYF
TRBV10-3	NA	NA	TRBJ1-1	TGTGCCATCAGTTTAACAGGGATCGTCACTGAAGCTTTCTTT	CAISLTGIVTEAFF
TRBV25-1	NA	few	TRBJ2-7	TGTGCCAGCAGTGAAACCCAGGGGTCCTACGAGCAGTACTTC	CASSETQGSYEQYF
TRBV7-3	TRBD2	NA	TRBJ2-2	TGTGCCAGCAGTAATCCCGCTAGCGGGGGGGCCGGGGAGCTGTTTTTT	CASSNPASGGAGELFF
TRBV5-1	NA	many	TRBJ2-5	TGCGCCAGCAGCACGGTCGGGGTGGTGGAGACCCAGTACTTC	CASSTVGVVETQYF
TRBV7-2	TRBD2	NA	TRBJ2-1	TGTGCCAGCAGCCCGGGACTAGCGAACAATGAGCAGTTCTTC	CASSPGLANNEQFF
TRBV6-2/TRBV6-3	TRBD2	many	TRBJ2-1	TGTGCCAGCAGCCTAGCGGGGGGGCATTCTGAGCAGTTCTTC	CASSLAGGHSEQFF
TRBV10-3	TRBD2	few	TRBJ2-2	TGTGCCACGCTAGCGGGTCCTCTCACCGGGGAGCTGTTTTTT	CATLAGPLTGELFF
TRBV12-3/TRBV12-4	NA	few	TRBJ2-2	TGTGCCAGCAGCCCCTCGGGCAGGGTCCCCGGCGGGGAGCTGTTTTTT	CASSPSGRVPGGELFF